This T cell receptor beta chain derives from a study of blood T cell repertoires in COVID-19 (dated by TCRdb to about 2020). About the full investigation: The collaborator samples originated in the United States, Italy and Spain and spanned the acute and convalescent phases of COVID-19. The repertoires were released in a freely available public database intended as a resource for research on the immune response to SARS-CoV-2. Nearly every sample came with metadata listing a de-identified subject ID, COVID-19 status, age in years and sex. The material from the prospective study consisted of cDNA or gDNA derived from T cells, B-cell-depleted T cells, or PBMCs. HLA class I and class II types, where available, came from metadata supplied by the sample provider rather than from assay-based typing. The samples were drawn from two sources: the first 160 participants of the ongoing ImmuneRACE study, and 1,254 subjects contributed by 6 global collaborators. The dataset comprised deeply sampled blood TCRbeta repertoires from subjects exposed to, actively infected with, or recovered from COVID-19.

Study-level results and caveats: The amount of clinical and demographic metadata varied by source and participant and was provided uncurated.

Turning to this clone: This clone's antigen is unknown. Per-base qualities were not stored, and no clone one base away is much larger.

The immunoSEQ Assay, a bias-controlled multiplex PCR, was used to amplify TCRbeta CDR3 regions from genomic DNA. Regarding the original processing steps: The number of nucleated cells in each sample was estimated from the amplification of reference gene primers within the assay. To quantify the absolute abundance of each unique TCRbeta CDR3 rearrangement, sequence reads were collapsed and filtered. For each sample, productive Simpson clonality was calculated as the square root of Simpson's diversity index across productive rearrangements. In TCRdb, the immuneACCESS table is reduced to in-frame sequences with V and J assigned. These tables do not hold every clone; where another copy was compared, an unresolved V gene accounts for under half, and the others remain unexplained. V and J calls and clone size come straight from that table; D and trimming were deduced from the DNA. This sample gives just over 150,000 clones in total; 85% of them show up just once. The top ten clones comprise 3% to 3.5% of the sample.

Each collaborating institution followed its own protocols to collect whole blood in K2EDTA tubes. For TCRbeta analysis, collaborator samples were shipped as frozen whole blood, as isolated PBMCs, or as DNA extracted from either sample type. Including the terminal cysteine and phenylalanine, the CDR3 comprises 14 residues. The read is trimmed to its CDR3 DNA, 42 bases read in frame from base 1. For CDR1 and CDR2, the germline V gene lists SGHTA and FQGTGA. V loses 3 bases, J loses 5 bases, and the germline ends lie 13 bases apart. The source material was peripheral blood. The chain joins TRBV7-3 to TRBJ2-5; the D gene is perhaps TRBD1, on 6 matching bases. This TCR came from a human donor with acute or convalescent COVID-19. The donor label of this sample is uncertain. The CDR3 corresponds to CASSLGAAQETQYF. The sequenced DNA: TGTGCCAGCAGCTTGGGGGCAGCCCAGGAGACCCAGTACTTC. The variable domain in full, with residues beyond the CDR3 obtained from the reference TRBV7-3 and TRBJ2-5 genes, is GAGVSQTPSNKVTEKGKYVELRCDPISGHTALYWYRQSLGQGPEFLIYFQGTGAADDSGLPNDRFFAVRPEGSVSTLKIQRTERGDSAVYLCASSLGAAQETQYFGPGTRLLVL.